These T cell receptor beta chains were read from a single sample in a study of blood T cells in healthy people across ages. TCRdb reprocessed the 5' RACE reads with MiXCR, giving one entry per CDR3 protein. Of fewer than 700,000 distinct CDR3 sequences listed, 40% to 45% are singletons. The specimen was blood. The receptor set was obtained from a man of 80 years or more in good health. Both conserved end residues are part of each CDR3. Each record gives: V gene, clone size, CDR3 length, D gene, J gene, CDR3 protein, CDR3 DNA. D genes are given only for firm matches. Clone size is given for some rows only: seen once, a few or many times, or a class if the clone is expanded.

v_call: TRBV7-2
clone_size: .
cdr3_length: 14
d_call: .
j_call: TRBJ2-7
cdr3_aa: CASSLAVITGEQYF
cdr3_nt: TGTGCCAGCAGCTTAGCGGTAATAACGGGAGAGCAGTACTTC

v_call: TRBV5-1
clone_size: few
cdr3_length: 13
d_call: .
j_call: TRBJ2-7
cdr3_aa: CASSREGRYEQYF
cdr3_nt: TGCGCCAGCAGCCGCGAGGGCCGCTACGAGCAGTACTTC

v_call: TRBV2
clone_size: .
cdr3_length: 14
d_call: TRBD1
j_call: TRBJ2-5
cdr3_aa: CASIVGTAGETQYF
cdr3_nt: TGTGCCAGCATCGTCGGGACAGCCGGGGAGACCCAGTACTTC

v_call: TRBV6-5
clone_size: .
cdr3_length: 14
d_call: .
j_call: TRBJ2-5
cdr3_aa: CASSYRGLQETQYF
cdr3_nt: TGTGCCAGCAGTTACCGGGGCCTGCAAGAGACCCAGTACTTC

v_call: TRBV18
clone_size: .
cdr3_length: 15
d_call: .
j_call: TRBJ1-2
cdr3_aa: CASSPSTSANYGYTF
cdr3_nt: TGTGCCAGCTCACCCTCGACATCGGCTAACTATGGCTACACCTTC

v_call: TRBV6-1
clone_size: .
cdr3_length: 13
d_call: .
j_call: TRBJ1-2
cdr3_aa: CASSESGWGGYTF
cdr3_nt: TGTGCCAGCAGTGAGTCAGGGTGGGGTGGCTACACCTTC

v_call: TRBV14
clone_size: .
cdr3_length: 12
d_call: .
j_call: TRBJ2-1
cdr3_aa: CASSRDYNEQFF
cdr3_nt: TGTGCCAGCAGCCGAGATTACAATGAGCAGTTCTTC

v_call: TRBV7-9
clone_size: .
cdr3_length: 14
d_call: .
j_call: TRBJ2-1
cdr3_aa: CASSSGTSAGEQFF
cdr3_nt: TGTGCCAGCAGCTCGGGGACCTCCGCGGGTGAGCAGTTCTTC

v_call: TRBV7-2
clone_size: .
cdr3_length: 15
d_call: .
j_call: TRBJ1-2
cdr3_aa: CASSQLATAVYGYTF
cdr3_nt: TGTGCCAGCAGCCAGCTGGCGACGGCAGTCTATGGCTACACCTTC

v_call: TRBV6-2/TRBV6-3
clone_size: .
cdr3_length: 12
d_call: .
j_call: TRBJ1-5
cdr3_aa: CASSNGGRPQHF
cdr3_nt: TGTGCCAGCAGTAATGGGGGAAGGCCCCAGCATTTT

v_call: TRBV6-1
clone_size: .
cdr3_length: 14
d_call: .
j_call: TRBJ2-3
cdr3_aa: CASSKYGGTDTQYF
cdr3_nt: TGTGCCAGCAGTAAATACGGGGGCACAGATACGCAGTATTTT

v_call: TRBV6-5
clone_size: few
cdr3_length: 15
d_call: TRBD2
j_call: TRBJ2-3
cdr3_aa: CASSWGGGSTDTQYF
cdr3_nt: TGTGCCAGCAGTTGGGGGGGAGGAAGCACAGATACGCAGTATTTT

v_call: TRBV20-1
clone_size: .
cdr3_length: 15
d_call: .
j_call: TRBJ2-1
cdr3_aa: CSAKGGQGSYNEQFF
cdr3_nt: TGCAGTGCTAAAGGGGGTCAGGGCTCCTACAATGAGCAGTTCTTC

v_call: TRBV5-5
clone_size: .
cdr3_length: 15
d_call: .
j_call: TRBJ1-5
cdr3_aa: CASSLNVGYNQPQHF
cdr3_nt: TGTGCCAGCAGCTTGAATGTGGGTTACAATCAGCCCCAGCATTTT

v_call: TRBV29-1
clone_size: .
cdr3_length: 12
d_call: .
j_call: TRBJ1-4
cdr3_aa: CSVKRGNEKLFF
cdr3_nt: TGCAGCGTTAAACGTGGTAATGAAAAACTGTTTTTT

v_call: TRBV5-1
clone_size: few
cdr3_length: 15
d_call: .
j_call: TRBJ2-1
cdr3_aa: CASSLVAGSHNEQFF
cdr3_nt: TGCGCCAGCAGCTTGGTGGCCGGGTCCCACAATGAGCAGTTCTTC

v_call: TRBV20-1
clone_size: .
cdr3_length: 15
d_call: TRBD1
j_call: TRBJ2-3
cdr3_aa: CSARDTGQGTDTQYF
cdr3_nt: TGCAGTGCTAGAGATACAGGACAGGGCACAGATACGCAGTATTTT

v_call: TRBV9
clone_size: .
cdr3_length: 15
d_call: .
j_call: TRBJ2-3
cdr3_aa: CASSVSQAHTDTQYF
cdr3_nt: TGTGCCAGCAGCGTATCACAGGCACACACAGATACGCAGTATTTT

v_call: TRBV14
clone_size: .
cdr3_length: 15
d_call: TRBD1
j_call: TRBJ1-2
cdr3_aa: CASSHRQGLNYGYTF
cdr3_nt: TGTGCCAGCAGCCATCGACAGGGCTTGAACTATGGCTACACCTTC

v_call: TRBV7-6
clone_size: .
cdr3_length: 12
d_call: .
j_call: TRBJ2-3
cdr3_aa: CASSPDCYTQYF
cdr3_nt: TGTGCCAGCAGCCCTGACTGTTATACACAGTATTTT

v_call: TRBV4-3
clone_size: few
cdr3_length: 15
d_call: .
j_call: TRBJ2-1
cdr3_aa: CASSRAPTNTDEQFF
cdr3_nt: TGCGCCAGCAGCCGAGCGCCGACAAACACAGATGAGCAGTTCTTC

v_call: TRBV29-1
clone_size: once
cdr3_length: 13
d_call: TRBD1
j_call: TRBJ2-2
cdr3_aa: CGVEDRENGELFF
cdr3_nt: TGCGGCGTTGAAGACAGGGAAAACGGGGAGCTGTTTTTT

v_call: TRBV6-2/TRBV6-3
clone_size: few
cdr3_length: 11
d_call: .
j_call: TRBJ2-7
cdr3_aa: CASSSGQIGYF
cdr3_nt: TGTGCCAGCAGTTCCGGACAGATCGGGTACTTC

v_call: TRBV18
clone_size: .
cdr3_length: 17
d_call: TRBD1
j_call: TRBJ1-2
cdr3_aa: CASSLGQAGKANYGYTF
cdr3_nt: TGTGCCAGCTCACTTGGACAGGCGGGAAAGGCTAACTATGGCTACACCTTC

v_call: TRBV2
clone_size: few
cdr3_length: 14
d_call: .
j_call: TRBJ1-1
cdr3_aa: CASSGEQGDTEAFF
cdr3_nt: TGTGCCAGCAGTGGGGAACAGGGAGACACTGAAGCTTTCTTT

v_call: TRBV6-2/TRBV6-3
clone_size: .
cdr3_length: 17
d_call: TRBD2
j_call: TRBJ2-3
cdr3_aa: CASSYSNRASGRDTQYF
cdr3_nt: TGTGCCAGCAGTTACTCGAATCGGGCTAGCGGGAGAGATACGCAGTATTTT

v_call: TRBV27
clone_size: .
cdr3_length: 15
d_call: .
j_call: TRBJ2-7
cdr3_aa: CASSLWGRGQSEQYF
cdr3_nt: TGTGCCAGCAGTTTATGGGGGAGAGGGCAGAGCGAGCAGTACTTC

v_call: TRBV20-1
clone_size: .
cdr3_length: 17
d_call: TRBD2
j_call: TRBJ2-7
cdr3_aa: CSARDGRGGRSSYEQYF
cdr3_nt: TGCAGTGCTAGAGATGGGAGGGGCGGGAGGAGCTCCTACGAGCAGTACTTC

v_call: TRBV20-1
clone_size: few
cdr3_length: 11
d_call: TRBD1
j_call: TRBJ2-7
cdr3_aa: CSAGTVYEQYF
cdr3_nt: TGCAGTGCTGGGACAGTGTACGAGCAGTACTTC

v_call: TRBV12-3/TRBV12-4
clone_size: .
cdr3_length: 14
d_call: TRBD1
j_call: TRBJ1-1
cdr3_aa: CASSRSGTGSEAFF
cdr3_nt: TGTGCCAGCAGTCGTTCAGGGACAGGGAGCGAAGCTTTCTTT

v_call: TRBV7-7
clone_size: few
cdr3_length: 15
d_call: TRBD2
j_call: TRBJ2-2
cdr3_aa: CASSSSGRGTGELFF
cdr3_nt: TGTGCTAGCAGCTCAAGCGGGAGAGGTACCGGGGAGCTGTTTTTT

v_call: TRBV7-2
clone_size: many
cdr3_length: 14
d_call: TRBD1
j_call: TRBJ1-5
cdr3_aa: CASSPGQPNQPQHF
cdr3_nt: TGTGCCAGCAGCCCGGGACAGCCTAATCAGCCCCAGCATTTT

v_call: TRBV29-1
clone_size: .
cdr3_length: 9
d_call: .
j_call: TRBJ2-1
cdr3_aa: CSAGYEQFF
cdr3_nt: TGCAGCGCTGGGTATGAGCAGTTCTTC

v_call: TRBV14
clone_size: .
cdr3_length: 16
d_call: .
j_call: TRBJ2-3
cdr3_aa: CASNKTKIGGTDTQYF
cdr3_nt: TGTGCCAGCAACAAGACGAAGATAGGGGGTACAGATACGCAGTATTTT

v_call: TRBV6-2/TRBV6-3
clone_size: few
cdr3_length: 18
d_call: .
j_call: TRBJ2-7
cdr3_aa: CASSSSRSTGLSYYEQYF
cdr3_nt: TGTGCCAGCAGTTCCTCGAGGAGTACAGGGCTTAGTTACTACGAGCAGTACTTC

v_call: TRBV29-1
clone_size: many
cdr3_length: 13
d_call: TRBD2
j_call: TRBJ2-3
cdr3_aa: CSHGTSGADTQYF
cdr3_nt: TGCAGCCATGGGACTAGCGGAGCAGATACGCAGTATTTT

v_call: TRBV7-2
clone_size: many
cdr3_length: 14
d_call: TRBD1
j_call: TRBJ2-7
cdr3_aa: CASSLPRDRETQYF
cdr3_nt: TGTGCCAGCAGCTTACCCCGGGACAGGGAAACCCAGTACTTC

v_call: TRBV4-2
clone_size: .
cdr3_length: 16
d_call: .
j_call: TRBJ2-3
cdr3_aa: CASSQDTGAITDTQYF
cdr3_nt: TGTGCCAGCAGCCAAGATACGGGGGCGATCACAGATACGCAGTATTTT

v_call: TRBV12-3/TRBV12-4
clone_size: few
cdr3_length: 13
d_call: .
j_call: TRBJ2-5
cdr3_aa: CASRTGPQETQYF
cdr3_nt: TGTGCCAGCAGGACCGGCCCCCAAGAGACCCAGTACTTC

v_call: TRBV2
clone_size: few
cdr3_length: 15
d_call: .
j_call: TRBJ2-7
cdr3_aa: CASNMLGEAGYEQYF
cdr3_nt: TGTGCCAGCAATATGTTAGGGGAAGCAGGCTACGAGCAGTACTTC

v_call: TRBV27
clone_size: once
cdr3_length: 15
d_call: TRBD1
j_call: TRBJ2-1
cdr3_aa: CASSSPGQGGNRGFF
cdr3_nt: TGTGCCAGCAGTTCACCGGGACAGGGGGGAAATAGAGGGTTCTTC

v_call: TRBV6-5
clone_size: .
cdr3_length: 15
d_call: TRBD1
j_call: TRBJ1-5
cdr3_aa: CASSYSWTGEQPQHF
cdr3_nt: TGTGCCAGCAGTTACTCTTGGACAGGGGAACAGCCCCAGCATTTT

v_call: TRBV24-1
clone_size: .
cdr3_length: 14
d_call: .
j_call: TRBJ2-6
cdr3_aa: CATSDPPGANVLTF
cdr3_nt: TGTGCCACCAGTGATCCTCCGGGGGCCAACGTCCTGACTTTC

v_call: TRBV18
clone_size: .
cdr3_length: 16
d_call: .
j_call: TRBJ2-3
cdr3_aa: CASSPPGPISTDTQYF
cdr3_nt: TGTGCCAGCTCACCACCCGGACCGATTAGCACAGATACGCAGTATTTT

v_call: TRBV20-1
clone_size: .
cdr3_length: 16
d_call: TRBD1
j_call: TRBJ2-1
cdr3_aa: CSARRAGQGSTNEQFF
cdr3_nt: TGCAGTGCTAGGCGGGCGGGACAGGGGTCCACTAATGAGCAGTTCTTC

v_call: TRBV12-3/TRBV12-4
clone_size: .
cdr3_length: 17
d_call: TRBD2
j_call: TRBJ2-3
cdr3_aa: CASSPRRGSGRADTQYF
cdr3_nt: TGTGCCAGCAGTCCCCGTCGGGGGAGCGGGAGAGCAGATACGCAGTATTTT

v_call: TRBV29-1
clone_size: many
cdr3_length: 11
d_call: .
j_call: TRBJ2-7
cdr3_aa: CSTRTAYEQYF
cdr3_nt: TGCAGCACCCGGACTGCTTACGAGCAGTACTTC

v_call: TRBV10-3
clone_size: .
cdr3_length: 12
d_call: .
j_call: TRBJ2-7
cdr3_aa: CAISERGFEQYF
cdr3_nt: TGTGCCATCAGTGAGCGGGGGTTCGAGCAGTACTTC

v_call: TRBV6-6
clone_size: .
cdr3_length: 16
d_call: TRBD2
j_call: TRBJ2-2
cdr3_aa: CASSQYTSGGTGELFF
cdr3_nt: TGTGCCAGCAGTCAATATACTAGCGGGGGGACCGGGGAGCTGTTTTTT

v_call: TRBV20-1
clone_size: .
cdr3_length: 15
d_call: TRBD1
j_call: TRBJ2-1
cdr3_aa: CSAQGATTLYNEQFF
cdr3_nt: TGCAGTGCTCAGGGGGCCACCACCTTATACAATGAGCAGTTCTTC

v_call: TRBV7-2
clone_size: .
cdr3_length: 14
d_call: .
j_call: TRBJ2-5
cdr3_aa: CASRRGQYQETQYF
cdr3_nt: TGTGCCAGCAGACGCGGACAGTACCAAGAGACCCAGTACTTC

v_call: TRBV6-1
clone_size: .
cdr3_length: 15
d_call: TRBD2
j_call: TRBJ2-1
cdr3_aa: CASWAGTTTLDEQFF
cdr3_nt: TGTGCCAGTTGGGCCGGGACTACCACCCTCGATGAGCAGTTCTTC

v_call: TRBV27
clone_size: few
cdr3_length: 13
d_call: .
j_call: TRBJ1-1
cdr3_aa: CASSTTLNTEAFF
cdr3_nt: TGTGCCAGCAGTACGACATTAAACACTGAAGCTTTCTTT